The clone carrying this T cell receptor beta chain was counted once. Measured with immunoSEQ multiplex PCR; TCRdb has only the in-frame clones, and not every one. Of around 200,000 clones listed, 84% were seen once; the top ten hold approximately 2.9%. The donors were part of the validation cohort of roughly 130 subjects. That cohort was separate from the first cohort, which comprised about 730 subjects. This CDR3 spans 14 amino acids. Trimming removed 1 base from V and 8 bases from J, with 14 bases in between. CDR1 SNHLY and CDR2 FYNNEI come from the germline V gene. This specimen belongs to a study of cytomegalovirus exposure and HLA in healthy donors. Study information: The same platform was used for the 130 or so validation repertoires and the roughly 730 first-cohort repertoires, a later analysis reported.

V gene TRBV2 combines with J gene TRBJ1-2; D remains unclear. This sequence was found in a woman aged 18-35 years in good health and CMV-seropositive. The sequencing input was PBMCs. The CDR3 DNA follows: TGTGCCAGCAGTGAAGGTAGATCCATCGGGGGCTACACCTTC. It specifies CASSEGRSIGGYTF.